The 2 T cell receptor beta chains in this list originate from one sample, sequenced in a study of cytomegalovirus exposure and HLA in healthy donors. The study ran its PCR with 60 Vbeta and 13 Jbeta primers. Assay used: immunoSEQ multiplex PCR; TCRdb lists only in-frame clones, some missing. The sample contains roughly 190,000 clones, roughly 80% of which appear only once. The sequenced material came from PBMCs. The receptors were sampled from a young woman in good health and CMV-seronegative.

The J gene is TRBJ2-1, the V gene TRBV7-9; D may be TRBD1 (6 bases). Trimming pared 4 bases from V and 4 bases from J, leaving 11 bases between. This CDR3 region has 14 residues. Germline V gene sequence: CDR1 SEHNR, CDR2 FQNEAQ (reference sequence). DNA of the CDR3: TGTGCCAGCAGCTCTCCAACAGGGTACAATGAGCAGTTCTTC. Translating gives CASSSPTGYNEQFF. Looking up the rest from reference TRBV7-9 and TRBJ2-1 gives the full variable domain: DTGVSQNPRHKITKRGQNVTFRCDPISEHNRLYWYRQTLGQGPEFLTYFQNEAQLEKSRLLSDRFSAERPKGSFSTLEIQRTEQGDSAMYLCASSSPTGYNEQFFGPGTRLTVL.

In its sample, this clone was seen once. The chain combines TRBV28 with TRBJ2-7; 10 bases fit TRBD2. This CDR3 spans 15 amino acids. The germline CDR1 and CDR2 sequences are MDHEN and SYDVKM. After removal of 4 bases from V and 1 base from J, the junction contained 4 bases not matched to a gene. The CDR3 DNA sequence: TGTGCCAGCAGTTCCCCTAGCGGGAGTTCCTACGAGCAGTACTTC. Protein product: CASSSPSGSSYEQYF.